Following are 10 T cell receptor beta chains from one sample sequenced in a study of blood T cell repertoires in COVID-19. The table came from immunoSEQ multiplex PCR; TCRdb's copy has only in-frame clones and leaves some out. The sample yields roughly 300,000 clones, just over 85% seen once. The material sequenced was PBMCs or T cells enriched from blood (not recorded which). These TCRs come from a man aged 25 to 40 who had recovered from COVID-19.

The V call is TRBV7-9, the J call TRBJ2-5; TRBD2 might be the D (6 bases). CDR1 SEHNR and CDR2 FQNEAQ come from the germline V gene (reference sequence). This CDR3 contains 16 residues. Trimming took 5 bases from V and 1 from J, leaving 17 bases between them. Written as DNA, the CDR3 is TGTGCCAGCAGCCCTGTGCGGTTCGGGGGCCAAGAGACCCAGTACTTC. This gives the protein CASSPVRFGGQETQYF.

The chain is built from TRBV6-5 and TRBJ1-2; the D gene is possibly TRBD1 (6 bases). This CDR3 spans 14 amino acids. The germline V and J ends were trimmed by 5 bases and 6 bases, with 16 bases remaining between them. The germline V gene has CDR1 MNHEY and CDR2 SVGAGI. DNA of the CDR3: TGTGCCAGCAGTAATCCAGGGGAAAGTGATGGCTACACCTTC. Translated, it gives CASSNPGESDGYTF.

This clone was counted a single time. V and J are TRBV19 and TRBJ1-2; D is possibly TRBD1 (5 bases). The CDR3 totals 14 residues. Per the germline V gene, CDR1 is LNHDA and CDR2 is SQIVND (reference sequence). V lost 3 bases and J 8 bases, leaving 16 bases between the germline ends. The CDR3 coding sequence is TGTGCCAGTAGTATTACAGGAATCTCGGAAGGCTACACCTTC. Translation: CASSITGISEGYTF. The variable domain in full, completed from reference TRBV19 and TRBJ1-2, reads DGGITQSPKYLFRKEGQNVTLSCEQNLNHDAMYWYRQDPGQGLRLIYYSQIVNDFQKGDIAEGYSVSREKKESFPLTVTSAQKNPTAFYLCASSITGISEGYTFGSGTRLTVV.

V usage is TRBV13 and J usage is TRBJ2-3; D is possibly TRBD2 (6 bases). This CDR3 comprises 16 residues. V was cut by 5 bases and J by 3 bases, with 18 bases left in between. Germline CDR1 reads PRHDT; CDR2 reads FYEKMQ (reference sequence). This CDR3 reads CASSIPGEEGTDTQYF. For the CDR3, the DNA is TGTGCCAGCAGCATTCCGGGCGAGGAGGGAACAGATACGCAGTATTTT.

Written as DNA, the CDR3 is TGTGCCAGCACCCACCCGGGACAGTGGTACGAGCAGTACTTC. This sequence encodes CASTHPGQWYEQYF. The chain combines TRBV11-3 with TRBJ2-7; 7 nucleotides align to TRBD1. The V and J ends lost 7 bases and 4 bases, in that order; junction bases with no gene match: 10. CDR1 is SGHNT, CDR2 YENEEA, per germline. The CDR3 has 14 residues.

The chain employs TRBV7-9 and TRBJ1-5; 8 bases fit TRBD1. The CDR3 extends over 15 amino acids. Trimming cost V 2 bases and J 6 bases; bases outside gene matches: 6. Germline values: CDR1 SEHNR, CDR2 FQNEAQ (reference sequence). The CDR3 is CASSLSAGGPQPQHF. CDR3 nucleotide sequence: TGTGCCAGCAGCTTATCAGCAGGGGGCCCTCAGCCCCAGCATTTT.

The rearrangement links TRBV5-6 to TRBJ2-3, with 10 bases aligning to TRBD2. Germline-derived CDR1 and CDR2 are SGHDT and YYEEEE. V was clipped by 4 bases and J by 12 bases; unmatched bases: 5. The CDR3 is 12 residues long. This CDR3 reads CASSQREGSQYF. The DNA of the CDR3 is TGTGCCAGCAGCCAGCGGGAGGGCTCCCAGTATTTT.

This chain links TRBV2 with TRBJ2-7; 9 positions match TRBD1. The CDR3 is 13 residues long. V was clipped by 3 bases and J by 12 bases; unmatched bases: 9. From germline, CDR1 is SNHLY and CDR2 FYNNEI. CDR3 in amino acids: CASSDLFGQGRYF. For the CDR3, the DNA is TGTGCCAGCAGTGACCTATTTGGACAGGGGCGGTACTTC. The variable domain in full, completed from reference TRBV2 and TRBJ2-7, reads EPEVTQTPSHQVTQMGQEVILRCVPISNHLYFYWYRQILGQKVEFLVSFYNNEISEKSEIFDDQFSVERPDGSNFTLKIRSTKLEDSAMYFCASSDLFGQGRYFGPGTRLTVT.

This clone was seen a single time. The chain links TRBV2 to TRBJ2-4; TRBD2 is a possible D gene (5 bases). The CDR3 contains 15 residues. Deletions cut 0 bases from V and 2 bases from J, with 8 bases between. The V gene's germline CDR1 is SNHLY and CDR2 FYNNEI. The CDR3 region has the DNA TGTGCCAGCAGTGAAGCGCCCGGGACCAAAAACATTCAGTACTTC. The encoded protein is CASSEAPGTKNIQYF.

CDR3 residues: CASSLRLAADTQYF. In DNA, the CDR3 is TGCGCCAGCAGCTTGAGGCTAGCCGCAGATACGCAGTATTTT. The chain carries TRBV5-1 and TRBJ2-3; D possibly corresponds to TRBD2 (5 bases). The germline V gene has CDR1 SGHRS and CDR2 YFSETQ. Trimming took off 1 base at V and 4 bases at J, with 10 bases between the two ends. This CDR3 contains 14 residues.